Listed below are T cell receptor beta chains from one sample, sequenced in a study of blood T cell repertoires in COVID-19. Only in-frame clones appear in the TCRdb table, and some are missing; sequencing was by immunoSEQ multiplex PCR. The sample carries about 150,000 clones, around 81% recorded once. Sequencing input: peripheral blood. The origin of the receptors is a woman in her sixties with active or convalescent COVID-19. Each CDR3 is given with its conserved first and last residue. Fields, in order: CDR3 length, V gene, J gene, CDR3 protein.

cdr3_length: 17; v_call: TRBV7-6; j_call: TRBJ2-2; cdr3_aa: CASSSDNSGGATGELFF
cdr3_length: 15; v_call: TRBV6-5; j_call: TRBJ2-4; cdr3_aa: CASSRIQGYQNIQYF
cdr3_length: 13; v_call: TRBV6-6; j_call: TRBJ2-1; cdr3_aa: CATEGTSSDEQFF
cdr3_length: 15; v_call: TRBV10-3; j_call: TRBJ2-2; cdr3_aa: CAIRGDGGLTGELFF
cdr3_length: 17; v_call: TRBV4-2; j_call: TRBJ2-7; cdr3_aa: CASSLGLAGGTGYEQYF
cdr3_length: 13; v_call: TRBV13; j_call: TRBJ2-1; cdr3_aa: CASSLQLSNEQFF
cdr3_length: 16; v_call: TRBV6-6; j_call: TRBJ1-5; cdr3_aa: CASSSTRGQDNQPQHF
cdr3_length: 15; v_call: TRBV10-3; j_call: TRBJ2-3; cdr3_aa: CAISDWGVRSDTQYF
cdr3_length: 15; v_call: TRBV11-2; j_call: TRBJ2-7; cdr3_aa: CASSVNVGPSYEQYF
cdr3_length: 17; v_call: TRBV18; j_call: TRBJ2-1; cdr3_aa: CASSPPPLAGSYNEQFF
cdr3_length: 13; v_call: TRBV29-1; j_call: TRBJ1-1; cdr3_aa: CSVEQARNTEAFF
cdr3_length: 14; v_call: TRBV5-1; j_call: TRBJ2-2; cdr3_aa: CASSLSSRTGELFF
cdr3_length: 11; v_call: TRBV30; j_call: TRBJ2-7; cdr3_aa: CAWSRQYEQYF
cdr3_length: 12; v_call: TRBV29-1; j_call: TRBJ2-1; cdr3_aa: CSVGQGNNEQFF
cdr3_length: 11; v_call: TRBV7-9; j_call: TRBJ2-7; cdr3_aa: CASSTSYEQYF
cdr3_length: 17; v_call: TRBV14; j_call: TRBJ2-1; cdr3_aa: CASSPNFGGLAGFEQFF
cdr3_length: 16; v_call: TRBV4-2; j_call: TRBJ2-3; cdr3_aa: CASSQEGGSGADTQYF
cdr3_length: 13; v_call: TRBV5-8; j_call: TRBJ1-2; cdr3_aa: CASSWTGDYGYTF
cdr3_length: 13; v_call: TRBV19; j_call: TRBJ1-2; cdr3_aa: CASSRDRRYGYTF
cdr3_length: 14; v_call: TRBV7-2; j_call: TRBJ2-2; cdr3_aa: CASSIGLGAGELFF
cdr3_length: 16; v_call: TRBV28; j_call: TRBJ1-5; cdr3_aa: CASSFTSQGAQQPQHF
cdr3_length: 20; v_call: TRBV27; j_call: TRBJ2-6; cdr3_aa: CASSLSGANVLSSGANVLTF
cdr3_length: 14; v_call: TRBV10-3; j_call: TRBJ1-2; cdr3_aa: CAISETQGDYGYTF
cdr3_length: 16; v_call: TRBV5-1; j_call: TRBJ1-4; cdr3_aa: CASRPGTTRSGEKLFF
cdr3_length: 16; v_call: TRBV5-1; j_call: TRBJ1-4; cdr3_aa: CASSLGYGGGNEKLFF
cdr3_length: 15; v_call: TRBV28; j_call: TRBJ1-1; cdr3_aa: CASSVPGTGLTEAFF
cdr3_length: 14; v_call: TRBV19; j_call: TRBJ2-7; cdr3_aa: CATQPSGRFDEQYF
cdr3_length: 14; v_call: TRBV7-9; j_call: TRBJ2-5; cdr3_aa: CASSFLGPGETQYF
cdr3_length: 14; v_call: TRBV6-5; j_call: TRBJ2-3; cdr3_aa: CATQELTSTDTQYF
cdr3_length: 14; v_call: TRBV19; j_call: TRBJ1-2; cdr3_aa: CASSPGQGVGGYTF
cdr3_length: 13; v_call: TRBV5-5; j_call: TRBJ1-1; cdr3_aa: CASSLPGVGDAFF
cdr3_length: 15; v_call: TRBV28; j_call: TRBJ1-5; cdr3_aa: CASSWSDRVNQPQHF
cdr3_length: 15; v_call: TRBV6-5; j_call: TRBJ2-5; cdr3_aa: CASSYSAGREETQYF